This T cell receptor beta chain was identified in a study of blood T cell repertoires in COVID-19. Study overall: The United States, Italy and Spain supplied acute and convalescent COVID-19 samples.

The V end lost 4 bases, the J end lost 4 bases, and 14 bases lay between the germline ends. CDR3 length equals 14 residues. CDR1 and CDR2 (germline): SGDLS, YYNGEE. Authors' data handling: By means of reference gene primer amplification, nucleated cell counts were estimated. Sequencing used immunoSEQ multiplex PCR; TCRdb keeps in-frame clones, though not all of them. V, J and clone size are taken as reported in that table, and D and trimming were inferred from the DNA itself. The sample consists of about 280,000 clones, around 90% of them appearing once. V usage is TRBV9 and J usage is TRBJ2-5; weak D call: TRBD1 (5 bases). The sample was peripheral blood. The TCR was taken from a man between 18 and 29 years old with active or convalescent COVID-19. The DNA for the CDR3 is TGTGCCAGCAGCCCCCTTCAGGGTCCAGAGACCCAGTACTTC. Its translation is CASSPLQGPETQYF.